This is a list of T cell receptor beta chains from one sample in a study of blood T cell repertoires in COVID-19. Using immunoSEQ multiplex PCR, the repertoire was profiled, and TCRdb retains in-frame clones only, with some absent. The table lists roughly 200,000 clones, 88% of them singletons. Sequenced sample: peripheral blood. The receptors stem from a man younger than 35 with active or convalescent COVID-19. CDR3s include the opening cysteine and the closing phenylalanine or tryptophan. A D gene is named only where the DNA matches it firmly. A row's size may be missing; if present it is once, few, many or a size class.

d_gene,j_gene,abundance,v_gene,CDR3aa,CDR3nt
TRBD2,TRBJ2-1,.,TRBV27,CAGSYSGSYGDEQFF,TGTGCCGGCAGCTATAGCGGGAGCTACGGCGATGAGCAGTTCTTC
.,TRBJ2-1,few,TRBV2,CASTGGQTYNEQFF,TGTGCCAGCACAGGCGGACAAACCTACAATGAGCAGTTCTTC
TRBD1,TRBJ2-7,.,TRBV6-1,CASTKGQGLTYEQYF,TGTGCCAGCACGAAGGGACAGGGGTTAACCTACGAGCAGTACTTC
TRBD1,TRBJ1-2,.,TRBV7-9,CASSFLGGQNDVF,TGTGCCAGCAGCTTTCTAGGGGGACAGAATGATGTCTTC
TRBD2,TRBJ2-2,.,TRBV11-2,CASSRTSGGANTGELFF,TGTGCCAGCAGCCGGACTAGCGGGGGGGCTAACACCGGGGAGCTGTTTTTT
.,TRBJ2-5,.,TRBV7-8,CASSSRNNYLAEETQYF,TGTGCCAGCAGCTCACGAAACAACTACTTAGCGGAAGAGACCCAGTACTTC
.,TRBJ1-2,.,TRBV30,CAWSVAGRNYGYTF,TGTGCCTGGAGTGTAGCAGGAAGGAACTATGGCTACACCTTC
.,TRBJ2-2,.,TRBV10-2,CASSEQGPGELFF,TGCGCCAGCAGTGAGCAGGGTCCCGGGGAGCTGTTTTTT
TRBD2,TRBJ2-1,.,TRBV9,CASSPRSGTSGTITNEQFF,TGTGCCAGCAGCCCAAGATCGGGGACTAGCGGGACGATAACGAATGAGCAGTTCTTC
TRBD2,TRBJ2-7,.,TRBV6-2/TRBV6-3,CASSGGLGLGSYEQYF,TGTGCCAGCAGTGGGGGACTAGGTCTCGGGAGTTACGAGCAGTACTTC